This TCR beta chain was recovered during a study of blood T cell repertoires in COVID-19. Data came from immunoSEQ multiplex PCR; TCRdb stores just in-frame clones and leaves some out. The data contain roughly 70,000 clones, more than 80% of them singletons. CDR1 LNHDA and CDR2 SQIVND come from the germline V gene (reference sequence). V trimming: 3 bases; J trimming: 5 bases; junction bases outside the gene matches: 8. The CDR3 contains 15 residues. The receptor's source is a woman of 80 years or more with active COVID-19. Sequences were obtained from peripheral blood. J is TRBJ2-5 and V is TRBV19; 8 nucleotides align to TRBD2. CDR3 DNA: TGTGCCAGTAGTATCCTAAGCGGGAGCGGCGAGACCCAGTACTTC. Residues: CASSILSGSGETQYF.